This T cell receptor (beta chain) was documented in a study of cytomegalovirus exposure and HLA in healthy donors (dated by TCRdb to the late 2010s). The study in broad terms: In an earlier analysis of around 540 of the donors, about 270 Gb of sequence data and 95 million to 130 million unique TCR beta sequences from roughly 180 million T cells were reported. Typing coverage differed by locus: A, B, C, DRB1 and DQB1 were typed in about 629-630 donors, DQA1 in approximately 520, DPA1 in some 610, and DPB1 in approximately 450. Several DR-DQ haplotypes were handled as single units for association and clustering, since linkage in the cohort was strong. Roughly 300 gigabases of sequencing data and around 90 million unique TCR sequences made up an early release that covered 500 to 650 HLA-typed donors. A later analysis re-analyzed previously published TCR beta repertoires from approximately 700 donors and added high-resolution HLA genotyping to study TCR occurrence patterns. HLA typing covered class I and class II loci at four-digit resolution. Every repertoire in the discovery cohort had been generated on one and the same sequencing platform. Rather than using new phenotypic data, the later analysis identified candidate immune exposures from TCR beta sequences and from how often those sequences occurred across donors. A later genetic analysis took genome-wide SNP genotypes for about 65% of the 666 donors and used that subset as a discovery cohort. The aim of the study was to test whether cataloging public T cell receptors could identify signatures of past pathogen exposure. Donor age, sex, ethnicity and CMV serostatus were collected together with the repertoire data. Besides the first cohort of 550 to 750 subjects, a separate validation cohort made up of 120 or so different subjects was used. The T cell repertoires of under 700 subjects were profiled by immunosequencing and related to cytomegalovirus serostatus. To predict cytomegalovirus infection status, the study brought together high-throughput TCR immunosequencing, statistical association of individual TCRs with disease status, and machine learning. Of the approximately 400 genotyped donors, approximately 80% were placed in the genetic ancestry cluster associated with self-reported Caucasian donors. Among 350 to 400 genotyped donors of the cohort, an average of around 240,000 unique TCR beta nucleotide sequences were sequenced per donor, 15% to 20% of them non-productive. An earlier analysis of 587 of the donors used high-throughput TCR beta sequencing to judge whether each TCR beta V gene segment behaved as functional or pseudogenic. Broader findings and caveats from the paper: The classifier was reported to diagnose cytomegalovirus status with high specificity and sensitivity in both the original cohort and the validation cohort. In the study, around 150 TCR beta chains were listed as associated with cytomegalovirus. Some IMGT-functional V segments, including TRBV6-2 and TRBV6-3, could not be distinguished by the 87-base-pair reads and were therefore excluded. When HLA alleles, especially DR and DQ, strongly co-occurred, TCR associations were difficult to assign to individual alleles. HLA typing was unavailable for some donors at each locus, so association tests used only the typed subset. Sequencing depth was assumed to be roughly uniform across donors in the presence/absence analyses, though that assumption may not hold. A later analysis reported that several top co-occurrence clusters appeared linked to parvovirus B19, influenza, CMV and Epstein-Barr virus. A further reported finding was that TCR beta sequences accurately predicted the HLA-A and HLA-B alleles for most subjects in the first cohort. A later genetic analysis reported fewer N-insertions in productive TCRs among donors in an Asian-associated ancestry cluster than the roughly 700-donor mean. A few of the identified cytomegalovirus-associated TCR beta chains were confirmed in vitro to be specific for cytomegalovirus antigens. In a later analysis, most CMV-associated TCR beta chains were found to appear HLA-restricted, with HLA associations seemingly driven largely by CMV exposure. In a later genetic analysis, a missense DCLRE1C variant was associated with V-gene and J-gene trimming of TCR beta chains, and the association was replicated in an independent cohort. For the cohort, immune exposure information was limited to CMV serostatus. In a later analysis, HLA-associated TCR beta chains showed more clonal expansion and lower generation probabilities than non-associated chains that were equally common. The cohort was sequenced for TCR beta chains only, and without alpha or paired-chain data the features that could be detected were limited. Most TCR sequences were observed very rarely across donors, whereas some public TCRs were present in many individuals. In a later analysis, the rate of TCR association differed among HLA loci, with DRB1 alleles having the most associated TCRs and HLA-C alleles having the fewest. At a false discovery rate of 0.05, a later analysis linked under 20,000 TCR beta sequences to specific HLA alleles. About 17 rarely observed V segments, including chromosome 9 orphons, were excluded from the earlier analysis of approximately 500 of the donors because counts were too low. Broadly in line with IMGT annotations, most TCR beta V segments showed up in productive rearrangements about 87% or about 30% of the time in an earlier analysis of about 500 of the donors. A cluster of highly shared sequence variants was judged likely to be a technical artifact of the sequencing pipeline. It was suggested by the authors that the approach could potentially be generalized to other disease states and immunological phenotypes. Correlated functional status among segregating V segments might be attributable to linkage disequilibrium, but an unknown experimental factor could not be ruled out.

From the germline V gene, CDR1 is MNHNS and CDR2 is SASEGT. Measured from the cysteine to the phenylalanine, the CDR3 is 15 residues long. Left in the record is the CDR3 DNA by itself, 45 bases read in frame from the first base. V is clipped by 10 bases and J by 2 bases, and the sequence between their germline boundaries is 18 bases long. The library was made by the immunoSEQ multiplex PCR assay. The multiplex PCR relied on a mix of 60 forward primers for TCR Vbeta segments and 13 reverse primers for TCR Jbeta segments. The CDR3 region of rearranged TCR beta genes was amplified from genomic DNA with a multiplex PCR assay. Amplified TCR beta libraries were sequenced as 87-base-pair reads on the Illumina HiSeq System. In the original analysis: In a later analysis, 80 million or so unique TCR beta chains were counted across the roughly 610 repertoires, and approximately 11 million of these chains were shared by at least two donors. A nearest-neighbor algorithm error-corrected the raw reads and collapsed the reads into unique sequences, merging closely related sequences to remove PCR and sequencing errors. Alignment of CDR3 sequences to IMGT reference sequences was used to assign V, D and J gene segments. For a sequence to be retained, at least a six-nucleotide match to both a V gene segment and a J gene segment was required. Rearrangements were classified as productive when the CDR3 lacked stop codons and remained in frame with V and J, and all other rearrangements were classified as non-productive. CDR3 was defined by IMGT convention, running from the second conserved V-encoded cysteine to the conserved J-encoded phenylalanine. The earlier analysis of about 500 of the donors excluded sequences that lacked an unambiguous match to a single V gene segment. In an earlier analysis of approximately 610 of the donors, V segments were called functional above 56.7% productive rearrangements and were called segregating when the between-donor standard deviation exceeded 5%. A statistical classification framework was built for diagnosing cytomegalovirus status from the catalog of TCR beta chain sequences. A later analysis assigned V and J genes by comparing TCR nucleotide sequences with IMGT/GENE-DB human TR gene sequences. The TCRdist pipeline was used in a later analysis to assign CDR3 sequences and most-parsimonious VDJ recombination scenarios. A later analysis defined each TCR beta chain by its CDR3 amino acid sequence plus V-gene family, and excluded reads lacking a unique V-gene family. To address suspected cross-contamination and a sequencing artifact, a later analysis removed a few hundred highly shared, low-generation-probability nucleotide sequences. For each public chain, a later analysis derived a clonal expansion index from normalized ranks of inferred template counts within each repertoire. In a later analysis, generation probabilities were computed with a VDJ recombination model fitted to out-of-frame rearrangements, and the resulting probabilities were checked against IGoR. In a later analysis, TCR-TCR, TCR-HLA and TCR-CMV co-occurrence was scored with hypergeometric tests, and a repertoire-size bias correction was applied to TCR pairs. To estimate false discovery rates, a later analysis permuted the HLA or CMV assignments 20 times. In a later analysis, co-occurring TCRs were grouped using DBSCAN, with TCRdist sequence similarity added in when clustering inside HLA-allele-positive subsets. Co-occurrence clustering excluded repertoires with fewer than 30,000 or more than 120,000 public chains, plus five with anomalous nucleotide sharing. TCRdb holds this immuneACCESS table with in-frame rearrangements only. Some clones are missing; in checked studies, unresolved V genes explain under half, and the rest has no known cause. That table furnishes V, J and clone size, whereas the DNA furnished D and trimming. The sample table records about 130,000 clones; around 77% of these occur just once. The top ten clones comprise approximately 2% of the sample.

The cohort was made up of under 800 healthy bone marrow donors. Cohort members were all nominally healthy when sampled, although unrecorded immune exposures were likely present. The donor tested CMV seronegative, placing the donor among the 350 or so seronegative members of the cohort. Each donor provided a peripheral blood sample, and peripheral blood mononuclear cells were used for TCR beta sequencing. Genomic DNA extraction from the blood cell samples was performed with the Qiagen DNeasy Blood Extraction Kit. A remark on this clone: Its antigen target is currently unknown. Within one base of it there is no much larger clone, and no base qualities were kept.

This sequence uses TRBV6-1 and TRBJ1-5; TRBD1 is perhaps the D gene, given 6 matching bases. Sequenced sample: PBMCs. This clonotype was sampled from a man under 40 in good health and CMV-seronegative. This receptor carries the CDR3 CAIKNAGDGNQPQHF. At the DNA level, the sequence is TGTGCCATCAAAAATGCAGGGGACGGCAATCAGCCCCAGCATTTT.